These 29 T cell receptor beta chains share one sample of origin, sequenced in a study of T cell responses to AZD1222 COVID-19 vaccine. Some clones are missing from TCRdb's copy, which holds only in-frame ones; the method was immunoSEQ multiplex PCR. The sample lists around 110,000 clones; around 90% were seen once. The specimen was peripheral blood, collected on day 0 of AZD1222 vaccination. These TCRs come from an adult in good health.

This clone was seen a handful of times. The CDR3 here is CAWTSTGDESGELFF. The CDR3 DNA reads as TGTGCCTGGACCTCGACAGGGGACGAGTCCGGGGAGCTGTTTTTT. The rearrangement joins TRBV30 to TRBJ2-2; 8 positions agree with TRBD1. V shed 4 bases and J 6 bases; nucleotides not matched to a gene: 10. Germline-derived CDR1 and CDR2 are GTSNPN and SVGIG (reference sequence). The CDR3 is made up of 15 amino acids. Using reference TRBV30 and TRBJ2-2 for the parts outside the CDR3, the full variable domain is SQTIHQWPATLVQPVGSPLSLECTVEGTSNPNLYWYRQAAGRGLQLLFYSVGIGQISSEVPQNLSASRPQDRQFILSSKKLLLSDSGFYLCAWTSTGDESGELFFGEGSRLTVL.

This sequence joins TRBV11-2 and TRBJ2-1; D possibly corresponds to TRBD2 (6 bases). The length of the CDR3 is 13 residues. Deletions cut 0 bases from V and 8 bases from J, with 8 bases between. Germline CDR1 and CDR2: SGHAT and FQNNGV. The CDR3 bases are TGTGCCAGCAGCTTAGAACTAGCCGATGAGCAGTTCTTC. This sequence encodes CASSLELADEQFF.

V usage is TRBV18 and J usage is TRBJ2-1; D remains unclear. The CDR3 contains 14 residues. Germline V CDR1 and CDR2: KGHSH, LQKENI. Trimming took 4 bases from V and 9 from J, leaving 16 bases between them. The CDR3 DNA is TGTGCCAGCTCACGTGTCACTGGGGAAGGTGAGCAGTTCTTC. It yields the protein CASSRVTGEGEQFF.

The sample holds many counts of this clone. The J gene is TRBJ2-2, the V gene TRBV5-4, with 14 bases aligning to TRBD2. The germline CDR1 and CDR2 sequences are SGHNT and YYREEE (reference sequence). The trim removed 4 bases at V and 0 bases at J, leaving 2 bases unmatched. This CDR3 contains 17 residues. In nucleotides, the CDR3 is TGTGCCAGCAGCGCGGGACTAGCGGGAGCGAACACCGGGGAGCTGTTTTTT. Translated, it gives CASSAGLAGANTGELFF.

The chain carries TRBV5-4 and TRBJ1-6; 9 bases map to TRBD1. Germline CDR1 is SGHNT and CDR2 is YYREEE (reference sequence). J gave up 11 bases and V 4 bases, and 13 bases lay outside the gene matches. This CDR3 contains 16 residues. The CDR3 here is CASSPGVDRGRTPLHF. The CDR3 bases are TGTGCCAGCAGCCCAGGGGTGGACAGGGGAAGAACACCCCTCCACTTT.

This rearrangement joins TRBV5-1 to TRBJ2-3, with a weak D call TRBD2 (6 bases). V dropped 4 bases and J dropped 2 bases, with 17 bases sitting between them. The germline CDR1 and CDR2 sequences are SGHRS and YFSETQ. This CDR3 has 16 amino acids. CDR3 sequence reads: CASSQNPGLNTDTQYF. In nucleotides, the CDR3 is TGCGCCAGCAGCCAAAATCCGGGACTCAACACAGATACGCAGTATTTT.

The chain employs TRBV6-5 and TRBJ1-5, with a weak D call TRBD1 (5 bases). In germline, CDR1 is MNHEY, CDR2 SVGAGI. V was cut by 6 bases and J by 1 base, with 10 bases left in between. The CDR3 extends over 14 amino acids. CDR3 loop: CASSSDTSNQPQHF. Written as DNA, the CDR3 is TGTGCCAGCAGCTCGGACACGAGCAATCAGCCCCAGCATTTT.

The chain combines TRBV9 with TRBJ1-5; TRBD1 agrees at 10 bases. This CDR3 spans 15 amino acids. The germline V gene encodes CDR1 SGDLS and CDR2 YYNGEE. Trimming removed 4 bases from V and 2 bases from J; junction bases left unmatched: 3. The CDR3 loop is CASSPGTGGNQPQHF. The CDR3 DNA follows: TGTGCCAGCAGCCCCGGGACAGGGGGCAATCAGCCCCAGCATTTT.

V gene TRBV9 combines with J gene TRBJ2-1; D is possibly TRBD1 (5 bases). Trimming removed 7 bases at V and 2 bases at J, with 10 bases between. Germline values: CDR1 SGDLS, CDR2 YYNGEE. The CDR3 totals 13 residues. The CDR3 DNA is TGTGCCAGCCAGGGTGGTGCCTACAATGAGCAGTTCTTC. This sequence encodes CASQGGAYNEQFF.

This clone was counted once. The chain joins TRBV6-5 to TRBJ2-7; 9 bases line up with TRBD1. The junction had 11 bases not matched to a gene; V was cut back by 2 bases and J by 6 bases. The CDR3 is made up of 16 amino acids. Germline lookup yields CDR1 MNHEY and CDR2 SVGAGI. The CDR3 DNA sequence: TGTGCCAGCAGTTACGGGGACAGGGTAACAGCGGGCGAGCAGTACTTC. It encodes CASSYGDRVTAGEQYF.

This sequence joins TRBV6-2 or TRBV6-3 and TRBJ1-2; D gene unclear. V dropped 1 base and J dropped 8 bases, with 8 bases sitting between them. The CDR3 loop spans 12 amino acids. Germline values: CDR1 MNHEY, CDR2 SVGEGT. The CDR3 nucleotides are TGTGCCAGCAGTTACTGGGCAGGAGGCTACACCTTC. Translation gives CASSYWAGGYTF.

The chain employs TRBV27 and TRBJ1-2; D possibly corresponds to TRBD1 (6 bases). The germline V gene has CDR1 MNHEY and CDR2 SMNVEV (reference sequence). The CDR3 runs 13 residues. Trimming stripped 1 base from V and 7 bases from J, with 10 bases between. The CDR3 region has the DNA TGTGCCAGCAGTTTATTGGGGACACGTGGCTACACCTTC. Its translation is CASSLLGTRGYTF.

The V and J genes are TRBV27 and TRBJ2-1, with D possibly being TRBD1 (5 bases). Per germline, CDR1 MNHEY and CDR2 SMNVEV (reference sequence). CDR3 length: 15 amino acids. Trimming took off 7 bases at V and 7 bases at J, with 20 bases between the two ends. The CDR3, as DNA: TGTGCCAGCACCTACTTAGGGGAAGGGGTGAATGAGCAGTTCTTC. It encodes CASTYLGEGVNEQFF.

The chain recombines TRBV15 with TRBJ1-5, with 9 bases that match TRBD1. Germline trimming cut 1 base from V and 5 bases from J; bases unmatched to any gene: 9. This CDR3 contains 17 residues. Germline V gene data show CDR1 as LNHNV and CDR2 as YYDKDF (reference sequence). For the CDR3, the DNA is TGTGCCACCAGCAGAGCTACACAGGGGGCGGGAGATCAGCCCCAGCATTTT. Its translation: CATSRATQGAGDQPQHF.

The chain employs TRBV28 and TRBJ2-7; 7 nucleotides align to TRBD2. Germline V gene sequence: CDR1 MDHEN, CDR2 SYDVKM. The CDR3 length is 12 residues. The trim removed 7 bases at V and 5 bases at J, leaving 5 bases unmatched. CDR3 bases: TGTGCCAGCACAAGCGGGACCCACGAGCAGTACTTC. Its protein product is CASTSGTHEQYF.

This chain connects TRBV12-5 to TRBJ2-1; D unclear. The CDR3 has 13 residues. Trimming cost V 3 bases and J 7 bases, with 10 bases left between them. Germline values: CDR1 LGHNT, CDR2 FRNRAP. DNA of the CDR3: TGTGCTAGTGGTTTCCCTCCTGGGAATGAGCAGTTCTTC. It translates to CASGFPPGNEQFF. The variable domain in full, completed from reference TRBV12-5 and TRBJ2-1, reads DARVTQTPRHKVTEMGQEVTMRCQPILGHNTVFWYRQTMMQGLELLAYFRNRAPLDDSGMPKDRFSAEMPDATLATLKIQPSEPRDSAVYFCASGFPPGNEQFFGPGTRLTVL.

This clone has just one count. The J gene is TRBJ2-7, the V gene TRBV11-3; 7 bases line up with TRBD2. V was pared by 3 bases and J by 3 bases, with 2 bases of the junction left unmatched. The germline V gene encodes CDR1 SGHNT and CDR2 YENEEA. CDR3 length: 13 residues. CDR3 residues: CASSLASGYEQYF. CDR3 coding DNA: TGTGCCAGCAGCTTGGCTAGCGGCTACGAGCAGTACTTC.

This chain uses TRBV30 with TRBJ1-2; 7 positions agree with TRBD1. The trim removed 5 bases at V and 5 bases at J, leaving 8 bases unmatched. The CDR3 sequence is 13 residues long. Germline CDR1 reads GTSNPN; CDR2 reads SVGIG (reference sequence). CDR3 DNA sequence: TGTGCCTGGCAGACAGGGAGGTCTTATGGCTACACCTTC. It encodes CAWQTGRSYGYTF. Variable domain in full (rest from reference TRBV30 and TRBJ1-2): SQTIHQWPATLVQPVGSPLSLECTVEGTSNPNLYWYRQAAGRGLQLLFYSVGIGQISSEVPQNLSASRPQDRQFILSSKKLLLSDSGFYLCAWQTGRSYGYTFGSGTRLTVV.

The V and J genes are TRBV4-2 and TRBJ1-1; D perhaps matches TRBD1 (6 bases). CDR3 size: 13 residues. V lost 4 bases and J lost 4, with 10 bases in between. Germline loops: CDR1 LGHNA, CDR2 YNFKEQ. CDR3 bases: TGTGCCAGCAGCCCACAGGGAGGCACTGAAGCTTTCTTT. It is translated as CASSPQGGTEAFF.

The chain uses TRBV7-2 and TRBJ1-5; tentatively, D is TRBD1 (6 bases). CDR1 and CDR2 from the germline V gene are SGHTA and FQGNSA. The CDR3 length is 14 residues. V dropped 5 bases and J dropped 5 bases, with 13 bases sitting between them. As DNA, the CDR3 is TGTGCCAGCAGCATCCGGGACACGGATCAGCCCCAGCATTTT. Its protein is CASSIRDTDQPQHF.

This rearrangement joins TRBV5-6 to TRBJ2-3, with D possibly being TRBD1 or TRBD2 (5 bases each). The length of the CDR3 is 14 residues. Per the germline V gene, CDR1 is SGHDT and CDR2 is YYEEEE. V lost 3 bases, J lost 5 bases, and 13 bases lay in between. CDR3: CASSWGPGVDTQYF. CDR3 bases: TGTGCCAGCAGCTGGGGACCCGGGGTAGATACGCAGTATTTT.

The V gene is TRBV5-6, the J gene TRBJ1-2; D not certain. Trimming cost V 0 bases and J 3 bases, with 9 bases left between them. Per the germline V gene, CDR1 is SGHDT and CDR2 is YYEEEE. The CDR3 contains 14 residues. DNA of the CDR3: TGTGCCAGCAGCTTGGATGGGAGCTACTATGGCTACACCTTC. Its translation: CASSLDGSYYGYTF.

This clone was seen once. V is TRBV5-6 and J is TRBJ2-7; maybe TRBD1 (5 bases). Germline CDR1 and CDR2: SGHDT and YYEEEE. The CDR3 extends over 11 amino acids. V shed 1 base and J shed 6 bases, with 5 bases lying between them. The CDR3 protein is CASSLQGEQYF. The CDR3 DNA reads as TGTGCCAGCAGCTTGCAGGGCGAGCAGTACTTC.

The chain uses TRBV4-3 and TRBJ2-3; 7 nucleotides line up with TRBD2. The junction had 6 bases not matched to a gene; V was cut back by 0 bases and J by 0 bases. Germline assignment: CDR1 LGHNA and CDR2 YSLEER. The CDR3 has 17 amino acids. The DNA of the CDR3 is TGCGCCAGCAGCCAAGATATCCTAGCGGCAAGCACAGATACGCAGTATTTT. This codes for CASSQDILAASTDTQYF.

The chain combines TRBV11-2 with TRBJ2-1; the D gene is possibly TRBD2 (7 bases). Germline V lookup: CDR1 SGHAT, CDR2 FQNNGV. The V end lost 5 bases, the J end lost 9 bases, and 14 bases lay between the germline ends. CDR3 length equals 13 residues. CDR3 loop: CASSPLGGREQFF. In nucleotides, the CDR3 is TGTGCCAGCAGCCCGCTGGGGGGGCGTGAGCAGTTCTTC. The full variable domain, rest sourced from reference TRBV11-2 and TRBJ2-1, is EAGVAQSPRYKIIEKRQSVAFWCNPISGHATLYWYQQILGQGPKLLIQFQNNGVVDDSQLPKDRFSAERLKGVDSTLKIQPAKLEDSAVYLCASSPLGGREQFFGPGTRLTVL.

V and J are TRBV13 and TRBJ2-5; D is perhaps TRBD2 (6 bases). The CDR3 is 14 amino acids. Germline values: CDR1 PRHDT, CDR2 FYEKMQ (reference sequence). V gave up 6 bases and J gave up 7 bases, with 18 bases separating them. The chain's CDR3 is CASRSGGVMGTQYF. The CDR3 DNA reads TGTGCCAGCAGGTCCGGGGGAGTGATGGGGACCCAGTACTTC.

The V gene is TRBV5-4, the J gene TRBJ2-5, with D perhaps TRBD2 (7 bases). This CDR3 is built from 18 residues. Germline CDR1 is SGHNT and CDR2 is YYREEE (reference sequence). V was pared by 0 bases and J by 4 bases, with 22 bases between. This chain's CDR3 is CASSLDSRGGVLGETQYF. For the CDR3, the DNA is TGTGCCAGCAGCTTGGATTCAAGGGGGGGCGTACTTGGAGAGACCCAGTACTTC.

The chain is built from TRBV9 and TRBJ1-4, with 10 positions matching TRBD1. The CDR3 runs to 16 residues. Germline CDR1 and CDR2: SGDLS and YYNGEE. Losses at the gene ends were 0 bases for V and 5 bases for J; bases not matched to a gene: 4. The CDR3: CASSVGQGQGNEKLFF. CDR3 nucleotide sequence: TGTGCCAGCAGCGTAGGTCAGGGACAGGGGAATGAAAAACTGTTTTTT.

DNA of the CDR3: TGTGCCAGTTCGGGACTAGCGGGAAGGGGTGAGCAGTTCTTC. Translating it yields CASSGLAGRGEQFF. The rearrangement joins TRBV6-4 to TRBJ2-1; 13 nucleotides line up with TRBD2. This CDR3 has 14 amino acids. Germline lookup yields CDR1 MRHNA and CDR2 SNTAGT. V trimming: 9 bases; J trimming: 9 bases; junction bases outside the gene matches: 8.